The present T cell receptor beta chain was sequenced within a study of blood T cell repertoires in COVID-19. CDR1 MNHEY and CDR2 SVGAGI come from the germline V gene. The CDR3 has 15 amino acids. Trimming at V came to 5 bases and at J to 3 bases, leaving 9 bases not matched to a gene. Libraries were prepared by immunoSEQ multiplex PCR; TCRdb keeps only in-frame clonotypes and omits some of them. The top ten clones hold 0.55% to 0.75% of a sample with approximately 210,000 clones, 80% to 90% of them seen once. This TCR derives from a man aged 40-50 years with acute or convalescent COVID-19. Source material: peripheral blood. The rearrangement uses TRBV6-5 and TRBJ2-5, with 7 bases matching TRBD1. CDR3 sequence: CASSIYSTGKETQYF. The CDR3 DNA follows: TGTGCCAGCAGTATATACTCGACAGGGAAAGAGACCCAGTACTTC.